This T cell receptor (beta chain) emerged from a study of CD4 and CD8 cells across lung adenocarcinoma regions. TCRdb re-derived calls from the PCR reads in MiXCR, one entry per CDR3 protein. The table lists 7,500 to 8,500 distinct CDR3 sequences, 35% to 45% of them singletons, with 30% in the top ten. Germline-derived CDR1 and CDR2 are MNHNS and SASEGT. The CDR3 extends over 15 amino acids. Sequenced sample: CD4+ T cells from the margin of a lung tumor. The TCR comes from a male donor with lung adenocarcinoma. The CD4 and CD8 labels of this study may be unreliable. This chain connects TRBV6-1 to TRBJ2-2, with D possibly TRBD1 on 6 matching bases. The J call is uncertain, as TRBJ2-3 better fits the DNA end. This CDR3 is CASSPKDRNTGEQYF. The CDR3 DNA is TGTGCCAGCAGTCCCAAGGACAGAAACACCGGGGAGCAGTATTTT.